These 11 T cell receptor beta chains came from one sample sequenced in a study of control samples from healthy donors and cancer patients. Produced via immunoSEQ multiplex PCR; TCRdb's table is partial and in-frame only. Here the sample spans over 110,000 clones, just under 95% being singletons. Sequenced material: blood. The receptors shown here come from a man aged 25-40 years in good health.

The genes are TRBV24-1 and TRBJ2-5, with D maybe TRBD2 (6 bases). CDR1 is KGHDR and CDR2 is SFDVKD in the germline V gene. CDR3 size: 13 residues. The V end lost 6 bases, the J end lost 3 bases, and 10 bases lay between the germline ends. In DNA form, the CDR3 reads TGTGCCACCAGTCACGGAGGGGAAGAGACCCAGTACTTC. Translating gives CATSHGGEETQYF.

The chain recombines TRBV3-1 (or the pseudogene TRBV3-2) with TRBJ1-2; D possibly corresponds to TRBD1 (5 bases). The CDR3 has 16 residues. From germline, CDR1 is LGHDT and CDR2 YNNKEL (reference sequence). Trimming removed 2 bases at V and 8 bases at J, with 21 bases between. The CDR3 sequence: CASSQSPLPGLGGYTF. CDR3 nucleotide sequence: TGTGCCAGCAGCCAAAGCCCTCTTCCAGGGCTGGGAGGCTACACCTTC.

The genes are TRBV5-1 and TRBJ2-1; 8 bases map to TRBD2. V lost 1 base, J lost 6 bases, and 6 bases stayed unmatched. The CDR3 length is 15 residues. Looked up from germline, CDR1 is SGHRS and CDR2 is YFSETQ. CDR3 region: CASSLMSSGPNEQFF. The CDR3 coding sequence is TGCGCCAGCAGCTTGATGTCTAGCGGGCCCAATGAGCAGTTCTTC.

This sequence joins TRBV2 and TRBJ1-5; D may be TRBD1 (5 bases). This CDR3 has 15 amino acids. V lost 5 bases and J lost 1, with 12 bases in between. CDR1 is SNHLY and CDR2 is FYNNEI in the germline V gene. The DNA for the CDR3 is TGTGCCAGCAGTCCAAAGGGGATCAGCAATCAGCCCCAGCATTTT. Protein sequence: CASSPKGISNQPQHF. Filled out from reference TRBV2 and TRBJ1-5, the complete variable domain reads EPEVTQTPSHQVTQMGQEVILRCVPISNHLYFYWYRQILGQKVEFLVSFYNNEISEKSEIFDDQFSVERPDGSNFTLKIRSTKLEDSAMYFCASSPKGISNQPQHFGDGTRLSIL.

The CDR3 sequence is CASSRSRTEAFF. CDR3 in DNA: TGTGCCAGCAGTCGATCTAGGACTGAAGCTTTCTTT. The chain employs TRBV6-6 and TRBJ1-1; D remains ambiguous. The CDR3 runs 12 residues. V lost 5 bases and J lost 5, with 9 bases in between. Germline CDR1 is MNHNY and CDR2 is SVGAGI (reference sequence).

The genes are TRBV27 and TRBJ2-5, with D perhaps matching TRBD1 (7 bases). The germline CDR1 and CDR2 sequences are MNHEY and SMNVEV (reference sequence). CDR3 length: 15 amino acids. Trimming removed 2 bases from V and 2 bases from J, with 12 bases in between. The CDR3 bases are TGTGCCAGCAGTTTAGGGCCAGGGGGGCAAGAGACCCAGTACTTC. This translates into CASSLGPGGQETQYF.

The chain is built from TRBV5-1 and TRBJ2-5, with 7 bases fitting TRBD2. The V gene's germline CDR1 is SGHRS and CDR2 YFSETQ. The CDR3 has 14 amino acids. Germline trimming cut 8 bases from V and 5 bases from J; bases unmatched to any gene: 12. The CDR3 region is CASGAVREGETQYF. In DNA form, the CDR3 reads TGCGCCAGTGGAGCTGTCAGGGAGGGGGAGACCCAGTACTTC.

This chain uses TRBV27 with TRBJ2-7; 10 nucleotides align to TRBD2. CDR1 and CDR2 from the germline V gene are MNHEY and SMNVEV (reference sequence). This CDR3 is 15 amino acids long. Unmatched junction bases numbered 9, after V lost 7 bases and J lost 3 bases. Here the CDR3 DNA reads TGTGCCAGCAAACCCGGACTAGCGGACGACTACGAGCAGTACTTC. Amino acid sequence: CASKPGLADDYEQYF.

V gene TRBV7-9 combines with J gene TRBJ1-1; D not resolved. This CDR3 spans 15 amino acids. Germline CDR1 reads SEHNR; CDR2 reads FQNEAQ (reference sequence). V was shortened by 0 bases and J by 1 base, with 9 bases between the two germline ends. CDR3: CASSLAQRSNTEAFF. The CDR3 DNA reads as TGTGCCAGCAGCTTAGCGCAACGGTCGAACACTGAAGCTTTCTTT.

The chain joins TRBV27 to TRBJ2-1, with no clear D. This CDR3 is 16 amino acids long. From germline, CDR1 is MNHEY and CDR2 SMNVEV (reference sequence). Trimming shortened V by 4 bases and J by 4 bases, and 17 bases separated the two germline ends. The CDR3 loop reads CASSSGIAGVYNEQFF. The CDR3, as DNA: TGTGCCAGCAGTTCCGGAATAGCAGGAGTTTACAATGAGCAGTTCTTC.

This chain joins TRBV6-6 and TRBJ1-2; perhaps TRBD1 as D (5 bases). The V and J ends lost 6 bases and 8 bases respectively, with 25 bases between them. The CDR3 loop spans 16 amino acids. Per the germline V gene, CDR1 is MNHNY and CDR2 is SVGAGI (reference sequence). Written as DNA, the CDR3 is TGTGCCAGCAGATACCTATGGGGGGACGGTATGGACGGCTACACCTTC. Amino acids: CASRYLWGDGMDGYTF.